This is a list of T cell receptor beta chains from one sample in a study of siplizumab effects on memory and regulatory T cells. Assay: immunoSEQ multiplex PCR; the TCRdb copy retains only in-frame clones and omits some. The sample has roughly 100,000 clones; more than 85% are singletons. Sequenced: Tregs sorted from blood. These receptors all stem from a human donor in good health. Both conserved end residues are part of each CDR3. The order of the fields is clone size, CDR3 length, D gene, J gene, V gene, CDR3 protein, CDR3 DNA. A D gene is named only where the DNA matches it firmly. Clone size is given for some rows only: seen once, a few or many times, or a class if the clone is expanded.

abundance: NA; len: 14; d_gene: NA; j_gene: TRBJ2-5; v_gene: TRBV30; CDR3aa: CAWSVATPRGTQYF; CDR3nt: TGTGCCTGGAGTGTGGCTACCCCGAGGGGGACCCAGTACTTC
abundance: NA; len: 15; d_gene: TRBD1; j_gene: TRBJ1-3; v_gene: TRBV5-1; CDR3aa: CASQRQGSSGNTIYF; CDR3nt: TGCGCCAGCCAACGACAGGGAAGCTCTGGAAACACCATATATTTT
abundance: few; len: 15; d_gene: NA; j_gene: TRBJ1-1; v_gene: TRBV9; CDR3aa: CASSVGGDGDTEAFF; CDR3nt: TGTGCCAGCAGCGTGGGAGGGGACGGTGACACTGAAGCTTTCTTT
abundance: NA; len: 16; d_gene: NA; j_gene: TRBJ2-3; v_gene: TRBV4-1; CDR3aa: CASSQDRGLGTDTQYF; CDR3nt: TGCGCCAGCAGCCAAGATCGGGGCTTAGGCACAGATACGCAGTATTTT
abundance: NA; len: 17; d_gene: NA; j_gene: TRBJ2-5; v_gene: TRBV18; CDR3aa: CASSTGGVGASRETQYF; CDR3nt: TGTGCCAGCTCAACCGGGGGAGTGGGGGCCTCTCGGGAGACCCAGTACTTC
abundance: once; len: 17; d_gene: TRBD2; j_gene: TRBJ2-7; v_gene: TRBV7-2; CDR3aa: CASSHPVSGRMHYEQYF; CDR3nt: TGTGCCAGCAGCCATCCTGTTAGCGGGAGAATGCACTACGAGCAGTACTTC
abundance: NA; len: 14; d_gene: TRBD2; j_gene: TRBJ2-7; v_gene: TRBV28; CDR3aa: CASRARGGRYEQYF; CDR3nt: TGTGCCAGCAGAGCTCGCGGGGGGCGGTACGAGCAGTACTTC
abundance: NA; len: 15; d_gene: NA; j_gene: TRBJ2-1; v_gene: TRBV5-1; CDR3aa: CASSIRDLPYNEQFF; CDR3nt: TGCGCCAGCAGTATCCGGGACTTACCCTACAATGAGCAGTTCTTC
abundance: NA; len: 18; d_gene: TRBD2; j_gene: TRBJ2-3; v_gene: TRBV19; CDR3aa: CASSTTISGTSGTDTQYF; CDR3nt: TGTGCCAGTAGTACCACAATTTCCGGGACTAGCGGCACAGATACGCAGTATTTT
abundance: NA; len: 15; d_gene: TRBD1; j_gene: TRBJ1-6; v_gene: TRBV5-1; CDR3aa: CASSWRETGDSPLHF; CDR3nt: TGCGCCAGCAGCTGGCGAGAGACAGGGGATTCACCCCTCCACTTT
abundance: NA; len: 15; d_gene: NA; j_gene: TRBJ2-1; v_gene: TRBV9; CDR3aa: CASSVVDSSYNEQFF; CDR3nt: TGTGCCAGCAGCGTAGTGGATAGCTCCTACAATGAGCAGTTCTTC
abundance: NA; len: 12; d_gene: NA; j_gene: TRBJ1-5; v_gene: TRBV7-8; CDR3aa: CASSLGVQPQHF; CDR3nt: TGTGCCAGCAGCTTAGGGGTTCAGCCCCAGCATTTT
abundance: NA; len: 15; d_gene: NA; j_gene: TRBJ2-1; v_gene: TRBV6-4; CDR3aa: CASSALPSSYNEQFF; CDR3nt: TGTGCCAGCAGTGCCCTGCCCAGCTCCTACAATGAGCAGTTCTTC
abundance: NA; len: 15; d_gene: NA; j_gene: TRBJ1-4; v_gene: TRBV5-4; CDR3aa: CASSSAGNPLEKLFF; CDR3nt: TGTGCCAGCAGCTCCGCAGGGAACCCACTTGAAAAACTGTTTTTT
abundance: NA; len: 13; d_gene: TRBD1; j_gene: TRBJ1-1; v_gene: TRBV7-3; CDR3aa: CASSLTGVTEAFF; CDR3nt: TGTGCCAGCAGCCTAACAGGGGTCACTGAAGCTTTCTTT
abundance: NA; len: 16; d_gene: NA; j_gene: TRBJ1-3; v_gene: TRBV19; CDR3aa: CASSPRQLLSGNTIYF; CDR3nt: TGTGCCAGTAGTCCCCGACAGTTACTCTCTGGAAACACCATATATTTT
abundance: NA; len: 11; d_gene: NA; j_gene: TRBJ2-7; v_gene: TRBV7-9; CDR3aa: CASSLGGDTHF; CDR3nt: TGTGCCAGCAGCTTAGGCGGGGACACCCACTTC
abundance: NA; len: 11; d_gene: NA; j_gene: TRBJ2-5; v_gene: TRBV11-1; CDR3aa: CASSLVETQYF; CDR3nt: TGTGCCAGCAGCTTAGTGGAGACCCAGTACTTC
abundance: NA; len: 13; d_gene: NA; j_gene: TRBJ2-7; v_gene: TRBV6-5; CDR3aa: CASSHGTDYEQYF; CDR3nt: TGTGCCAGCAGCCACGGGACGGACTACGAGCAGTACTTC
abundance: NA; len: 14; d_gene: TRBD1; j_gene: TRBJ2-3; v_gene: TRBV5-6; CDR3aa: CASSPRDRVDTQYF; CDR3nt: TGTGCCAGCAGCCCGAGAGACAGGGTAGATACGCAGTATTTT
abundance: NA; len: 13; d_gene: NA; j_gene: TRBJ1-4; v_gene: TRBV27; CDR3aa: CASSLKPNEKLFF; CDR3nt: TGTGCCAGCAGTTTAAAGCCTAATGAAAAACTGTTTTTT
abundance: NA; len: 12; d_gene: NA; j_gene: TRBJ1-2; v_gene: TRBV19; CDR3aa: CASTRGTSGYTF; CDR3nt: TGTGCCAGTACTAGAGGGACCAGCGGCTACACCTTC
abundance: NA; len: 11; d_gene: NA; j_gene: TRBJ2-7; v_gene: TRBV7-2; CDR3aa: CASTPLHEQYF; CDR3nt: TGTGCCAGCACCCCGCTCCACGAGCAGTACTTC
abundance: NA; len: 14; d_gene: NA; j_gene: TRBJ1-4; v_gene: TRBV30; CDR3aa: CAWSADRITEKLFF; CDR3nt: TGTGCCTGGAGTGCCGACAGGATAACAGAAAAACTGTTTTTT
abundance: once; len: 14; d_gene: NA; j_gene: TRBJ1-6; v_gene: TRBV7-8; CDR3aa: CASRFRDTNSPLHF; CDR3nt: TGTGCCAGCAGGTTCCGAGACACGAATTCACCCCTCCACTTT
abundance: once; len: 14; d_gene: NA; j_gene: TRBJ2-1; v_gene: TRBV6-5; CDR3aa: CASGKSGGQGEQFF; CDR3nt: TGTGCCAGCGGGAAGAGCGGGGGACAGGGTGAGCAGTTCTTC
abundance: NA; len: 16; d_gene: TRBD1; j_gene: TRBJ2-7; v_gene: TRBV27; CDR3aa: CASSLGTGAYSYEQYF; CDR3nt: TGTGCCAGCAGTTTGGGGACAGGGGCTTACTCCTACGAGCAGTACTTC
abundance: NA; len: 15; d_gene: NA; j_gene: TRBJ2-3; v_gene: TRBV14; CDR3aa: CASSQGTPSTDTQYF; CDR3nt: TGTGCCAGCAGCCAAGGGACTCCAAGCACAGATACGCAGTATTTT
abundance: NA; len: 19; d_gene: TRBD1; j_gene: TRBJ1-2; v_gene: TRBV4-2; CDR3aa: CASSQEGIRGQGVRYGYTF; CDR3nt: TGTGCCAGCAGCCAAGAGGGAATCCGGGGACAGGGGGTGCGGTATGGCTACACCTTC
abundance: NA; len: 16; d_gene: TRBD2; j_gene: TRBJ2-3; v_gene: TRBV19; CDR3aa: CASSGNSGRGTDTQYF; CDR3nt: TGTGCCAGTAGTGGGAATAGCGGGAGGGGCACAGATACGCAGTATTTT
abundance: NA; len: 13; d_gene: NA; j_gene: TRBJ2-4; v_gene: TRBV5-4; CDR3aa: CASSREGKNIQYF; CDR3nt: TGTGCCAGCAGCCGAGAGGGCAAAAACATTCAGTACTTC
abundance: once; len: 15; d_gene: TRBD1; j_gene: TRBJ1-5; v_gene: TRBV5-4; CDR3aa: CASSEGTGKNQPQHF; CDR3nt: TGTGCCAGCAGCGAGGGGACAGGAAAAAATCAGCCCCAGCATTTT
abundance: NA; len: 16; d_gene: TRBD2; j_gene: TRBJ2-3; v_gene: TRBV5-1; CDR3aa: CASSLERGGETDTQYF; CDR3nt: TGCGCCAGCAGCTTGGAGCGGGGAGGTGAGACAGATACGCAGTATTTT
abundance: once; len: 15; d_gene: NA; j_gene: TRBJ2-5; v_gene: TRBV14; CDR3aa: CASSLRGWSQETQYF; CDR3nt: TGTGCCAGCAGCCTACGGGGGTGGAGTCAAGAGACCCAGTACTTC
abundance: NA; len: 15; d_gene: NA; j_gene: TRBJ1-4; v_gene: TRBV6-5; CDR3aa: CASSYSITGGEKLFF; CDR3nt: TGTGCCAGCAGTTACTCGATAACCGGCGGGGAAAAACTGTTTTTT
abundance: NA; len: 15; d_gene: NA; j_gene: TRBJ1-3; v_gene: TRBV9; CDR3aa: CASSVDPSSGNTIYF; CDR3nt: TGTGCCAGCAGCGTAGACCCGAGCTCTGGAAACACCATATATTTT
abundance: NA; len: 16; d_gene: TRBD2; j_gene: TRBJ2-3; v_gene: TRBV19; CDR3aa: CASSPTSGGPTDTQYF; CDR3nt: TGTGCCAGTAGTCCCACTAGCGGGGGACCAACAGATACGCAGTATTTT
abundance: NA; len: 17; d_gene: NA; j_gene: TRBJ2-6; v_gene: TRBV19; CDR3aa: CASSSSGAGTGANVLTF; CDR3nt: TGTGCCAGTAGTTCCTCCGGGGCAGGGACTGGGGCCAACGTCCTGACTTTC
abundance: NA; len: 15; d_gene: NA; j_gene: TRBJ1-2; v_gene: TRBV7-9; CDR3aa: CASSLLLGGTYGYTF; CDR3nt: TGTGCCAGCAGCTTATTACTCGGGGGGACCTATGGCTACACCTTC
abundance: NA; len: 10; d_gene: NA; j_gene: TRBJ2-5; v_gene: TRBV30; CDR3aa: CAWTKETQYF; CDR3nt: TGTGCCTGGACAAAAGAGACCCAGTACTTC
abundance: NA; len: 17; d_gene: TRBD1; j_gene: TRBJ2-1; v_gene: TRBV7-9; CDR3aa: CASSQGVLVGSVHEQFF; CDR3nt: TGTGCCAGCAGCCAGGGGGTACTAGTTGGTTCGGTCCATGAGCAGTTCTTC